This TCR beta chain was sequenced during a study of PD-L1 blockade in urothelial cancer (dated 2017 in TCRdb). With respect to the entire study: Therapy was started at some point between 2014 and 2016 for all patients, and atezolizumab 1,200 mg was administered intravenously every 3 weeks. An ECOG performance status of 0 or 1 was recorded for the patients, and 0 to 3 prior chemotherapy regimens had been received by the patients. Durable clinical benefit was defined as progression-free survival longer than 6 months, and TCR features were also tested against progression-free and overall survival. About nine tenths of the roughly 29 patients were identified as males with urothelial cancer of bladder origin, and a prior smoking history was reported by 18 of 29 patients. Pretreatment blood TCR-seq was available for twenty-nine patients, at least one posttreatment blood collection was obtained for around 25 patients, and tumor TCR-seq was available for around 25 patients. Eight to ten patients achieved durable clinical benefit and approximately 20 did not. Pretreatment tumor samples and matched peripheral blood, collected serially before and after atezolizumab treatment, underwent TCR sequencing. Blood samples gave median yields of approximately 130,000 T cells and tens of thousands of unique TCRs, along with a median clonality of about 0.084. An exploratory multi-omic analysis was conducted of the somatic, immune and clinical correlates of response to PD-L1 blockade with atezolizumab in urothelial cancer. Blood samples were analyzed at two time points: 3 weeks after treatment start (second dose) and 6 weeks after treatment start. In the same patients, pretreatment tumors underwent whole exome sequencing and RNA sequencing in addition to TCR sequencing. The full study reports these points: Because of the small sample size (n ≈ 30) and the many exploratory analyses performed, the results are intended to be regarded as hypothesis-generating. Greater expansion of tumor-associated TCR clones in peripheral blood 3 weeks after the start of treatment was observed in patients with durable benefit (n of about 20, p = 0.022). A pretreatment peripheral blood TCR clonality below the median was linked to improved progression-free and overall survival.

The sample's time point label, in plain terms: peripheral blood 6 weeks after treatment start. The cohort comprised 30 or so patients with locally advanced or metastatic urothelial carcinoma treated at Memorial Sloan Kettering on a trial protocol. Peripheral blood mononuclear cells were collected pretreatment and during treatment, with between 1 and 8 total time points obtained per patient. The Qiagen DNeasy Blood extraction kit was used to purify genomic DNA from total PBMCs and from tumor samples. PBMCs were collected pretreatment and during treatment, and were isolated and stored as previously described. This clone was seen only a few times. The antigen it binds to is not known. No qualities accompany the bases; no much larger clone lies one base away. Each PCR received spiked-in synthetic TCR analog templates so that absolute template abundance could be estimated from read counts. TCRbeta CDR3 regions were amplified from genomic DNA with bias-controlled V and J gene primers using the immunoSEQ assay. Sequencing of rearranged TCRbeta segments was performed at approximately 20X coverage. From the authors' description of their analysis: Clustering was used to correct sequencing errors, and CDR3s were annotated against IMGT to assign V, D and J genes. Out-of-frame and stop-codon sequences were excluded, and only productive TCRbeta rearrangements were used in downstream analyses. To compute clonality, Shannon entropy was normalized by the log of the number of unique productive sequences and then subtracted from one. Fisher's exact test with Benjamini-Hochberg correction, using a cutoff of adjusted p below 0.01, was how clones that differed between time points or between blood and tumor were identified. The table was pulled from immuneACCESS by TCRdb, which kept in-frame rearrangements only. Such tables lose some clones; where checked, under half of the loss comes from unresolved V genes, and the rest has no known cause. D and trimming were read from the DNA, whereas the V and J calls and clone size are those reported in that table. Recorded for this sample are about 45,000 clones; approximately 82% of them occurred a single time. The ten largest clonotypes hold roughly an eighth of the sample.

Trimming accounts for 2 bases at V and 7 bases at J, while the number of junction bases matched to no gene is 1. According to the germline V gene (reference sequence), CDR1 reads GTSNPN and CDR2 reads SVGIG. Measured from the cysteine to the phenylalanine, the CDR3 is 11 residues long. The only DNA kept is the CDR3, 33 bases in frame from the first base. This TCR was sampled from a man aged 60-69 years with urothelial cancer. The chain links TRBV30 with TRBJ1-2; 7 of the junction bases match TRBD1. The source material was PBMCs, sampled around atezolizumab (anti-PD-L1) treatment. The CDR3 protein: CAWSKGAGYTF. The DNA sequence is given as TGTGCCTGGAGTAAGGGGGCTGGCTACACCTTC.